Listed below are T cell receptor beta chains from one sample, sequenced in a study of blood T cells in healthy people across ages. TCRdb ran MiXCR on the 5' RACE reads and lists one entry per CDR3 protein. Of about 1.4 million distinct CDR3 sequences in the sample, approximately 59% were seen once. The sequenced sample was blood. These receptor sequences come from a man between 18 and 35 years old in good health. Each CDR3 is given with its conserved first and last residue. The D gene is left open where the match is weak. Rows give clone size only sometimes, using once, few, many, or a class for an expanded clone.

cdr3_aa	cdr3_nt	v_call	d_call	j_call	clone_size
CSVGGGNWADTQYF	TGCAGCGTTGGTGGCGGTAACTGGGCAGATACGCAGTATTTT	TRBV29-1	NA	TRBJ2-3	few
CSAAGTKNEQYF	TGCAGTGCTGCCGGGACAAAAAACGAGCAGTACTTC	TRBV20-1	NA	TRBJ2-7	NA
CASSLPRGGQGSDSPLHF	TGTGCCAGCAGCTTACCGAGGGGGGGACAGGGATCAGATTCACCCCTCCACTTT	TRBV7-2	TRBD1	TRBJ1-6	once
CASSFGQFQADTQYF	TGCGCCAGCAGCTTTGGTCAGTTTCAAGCAGATACGCAGTATTTT	TRBV5-1	NA	TRBJ2-3	NA
CASSLRGHPYEQYF	TGTGCCAGCAGTTTACGGGGACACCCCTACGAGCAGTACTTC	TRBV12-3/TRBV12-4	NA	TRBJ2-7	NA
CASSLVVSGHNEQFF	TGTGCCAGCAGCTTAGTAGTTAGCGGGCACAATGAGCAGTTCTTC	TRBV7-9	TRBD2	TRBJ2-1	NA
CSASSYSSYEQYF	TGCAGTGCTAGTTCCTATAGCTCCTACGAGCAGTACTTC	TRBV20-1	NA	TRBJ2-7	NA
CASSVPGLAAGEQFF	TGTGCCAGCAGTGTTCCGGGACTAGCGGCAGGTGAGCAGTTCTTC	TRBV25-1	TRBD2	TRBJ2-1	few
CASSRDERLVSHEQYF	TGCGCCAGCAGCCGAGATGAGAGACTAGTGAGCCACGAGCAGTACTTC	TRBV4-1	NA	TRBJ2-7	NA
CSVEVGSGRSTDTQYF	TGCAGCGTTGAAGTGGGTAGCGGGAGGAGCACAGATACGCAGTATTTT	TRBV29-1	TRBD2	TRBJ2-3	NA
CSASGIVNYGYTF	TGCAGTGCTTCAGGGATAGTTAACTATGGCTACACCTTC	TRBV20-1	NA	TRBJ1-2	NA
CSVSRGEQFF	TGCAGCGTCAGTAGGGGCGAGCAGTTCTTC	TRBV29-1	NA	TRBJ2-1	NA
CAGSQDTGRYGYTF	TGCGCCGGCAGCCAAGACACAGGCCGCTATGGCTACACCTTC	TRBV4-3	NA	TRBJ1-2	NA
CASSLLDRGYINSPLHF	TGTGCCAGCAGCTTGCTGGACAGGGGGTACATTAATTCACCCCTCCACTTT	TRBV5-5	TRBD1	TRBJ1-6	NA
CACSQGASYEQYF	TGCGCCTGCAGCCAAGGAGCCAGCTACGAGCAGTACTTC	TRBV4-1	NA	TRBJ2-7	NA
CSARNGAIHTTDTQYF	TGCAGTGCTAGAAACGGAGCTATCCATACGACAGATACGCAGTATTTT	TRBV20-1	NA	TRBJ2-3	NA
CASSPSRTSQYF	TGTGCCAGCAGTCCATCAAGGACATCGCAGTACTTC	TRBV12-3/TRBV12-4	NA	TRBJ2-4	NA
CASSPDTVYNEQFF	TGTGCCAGCAGCCCCGATACAGTTTACAATGAGCAGTTCTTC	TRBV11-2	NA	TRBJ2-1	NA
CASTQGRGPYGYTF	TGTGCCAGCACTCAAGGACGCGGACCCTATGGCTACACCTTC	TRBV13	NA	TRBJ1-2	NA
CSVEIAGAYNEQFF	TGCAGCGTTGAAATAGCGGGGGCCTACAATGAGCAGTTCTTC	TRBV29-1	TRBD2	TRBJ2-1	NA
CASSLRSSFYEQYF	TGTGCCAGCAGTTTACGCAGCAGTTTCTACGAGCAGTACTTC	TRBV12-3/TRBV12-4	NA	TRBJ2-7	NA